Presented here are 2 T cell receptor beta chains from one specimen sequenced in a study of OX40 agonist ivuxolimab in advanced cancers. The protocol was immunoSEQ multiplex PCR, while the TCRdb copy is restricted to in-frame clones and leaves out a portion. Among fewer than 70,000 clones listed, approximately 90% were seen once. The sample in question was CD4+ or CD8+ T cells sorted from blood, obtained in a trial of the OX40 agonist ivuxolimab. These receptors originate from an adult with an advanced solid tumor such as melanoma, head and neck, liver or kidney cancer.

This chain uses TRBV30 with TRBJ1-5; D is uncertain. The CDR3 is 16 residues long. The ends were cut back, 1 base at V and 2 bases at J, with 15 bases in the middle. The germline V gene has CDR1 GTSNPN and CDR2 SVGIG (reference sequence). The CDR3 DNA follows: TGTGCCTGGAGTGGATCAAAGGTATCTGGCAATCAGCCCCAGCATTTT. The encoded protein is CAWSGSKVSGNQPQHF.

This clone was observed a single time. The chain carries TRBV5-1 and TRBJ2-2, with TRBD2 matching over 10 bases. The CDR3 is 17 amino acids. V shed 3 bases, J shed 6 bases, and the junction held 11 bases outside the gene matches. Germline CDR1 SGHRS, CDR2 YFSETQ. The CDR3 loop is CASSWAPSGGEAGELFF. DNA of the CDR3: TGCGCCAGCAGCTGGGCCCCCAGCGGGGGGGAAGCCGGGGAGCTGTTTTTT.